The subject of this entry is one TCR beta chain. Its antigen is not known. Per germline, CDR1 SGHTA and CDR2 FQGNSA. CDR3 length: 15 amino acids. The V segment lost 6 bases and the J segment 5 bases; nucleotides outside the gene matches: 7. For CDR3 and TCR beta VDJ profiling, genomic DNA was the template used. From the reads, TCRdb called clonotypes with MiXCR, one entry per CDR3 protein. Of about half a million distinct CDR3 sequences in the sample, less than 35% were seen once. This entry comes from a study of CD8+CD57+ T cells in acquired aplastic anemia. Study background: The average for DNA from sorted CD4+ and CD8+ cells was around 3.4 ug.

Flow cytometry had shown expanded CD8+CD57+ cells in the patients chosen for sequencing. The diagnosis in all patients was severe acquired aplastic anemia. The study's findings and limits: Under 35 was the count of CD8+ CDR3 sequences that patients shared with controls.

The origin of this receptor is a human donor with aplastic anemia. V and J are TRBV7-2 and TRBJ2-2; 9 bases are shared with TRBD1. The sequenced sample consisted of sorted CD4+, CD8+, or CD8+CD57+ T cells (not recorded which) from PBMCs. CDR3 protein: CASSMHRGRTGELFF. In DNA, the CDR3 is TGTGCCAGCAGTATGCACAGGGGGCGTACCGGGGAGCTGTTTTTT. The full variable domain, in which reference TRBV7-2 and TRBJ2-2 provide the parts outside the CDR3, is GAGVSQSPSNKVTEKGKDVELRCDPISGHTALYWYRQSLGQGLEFLIYFQGNSAPDKSGLPSDRFSAERTGGSVSTLTIQRTQQEDSAVYLCASSMHRGRTGELFFGEGSRLTVL.